This T cell receptor (beta chain) was sequenced during a study of T cell responses to AZD1222 COVID-19 vaccine. Details on this clone: The antigen remains unidentified.

The assay was immunoSEQ multiplex PCR, and TCRdb's table has in-frame clones only and misses some. The table lists around 150,000 clones, around 95% of them singletons. Study-level points and caveats: Clonal diversity was possibly underestimated, and the donors were mostly white British, with more females. In the spike-specific TCR repertoire, nearly half reportedly target unmutated variant regions.

The source of this sequence is an adult in good health. This specimen was peripheral blood, taken on day 0 of AZD1222 vaccination.

The CDR3 DNA follows: TGCGCCAGCAGACAGGGCCTTAACACTGAAGCTTTCTTT. This encodes CASRQGLNTEAFF. V is TRBV10-1 and J is TRBJ1-1, with a tentative D call TRBD1 (6 bases). Trimming cost V 6 bases and J 2 bases, with 10 bases left between them. This CDR3 contains 13 residues. Germline CDR1 is WNHNN and CDR2 is SYGVQD (reference sequence).